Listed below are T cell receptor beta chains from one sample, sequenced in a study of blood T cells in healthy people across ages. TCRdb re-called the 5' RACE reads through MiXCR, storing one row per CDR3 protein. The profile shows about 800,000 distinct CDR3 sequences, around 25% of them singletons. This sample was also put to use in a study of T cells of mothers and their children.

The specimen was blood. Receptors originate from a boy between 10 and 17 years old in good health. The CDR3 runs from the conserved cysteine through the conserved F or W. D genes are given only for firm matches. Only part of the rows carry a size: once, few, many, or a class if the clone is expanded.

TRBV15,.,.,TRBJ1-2,CATSILQKGGSDGYTF,TGTGCCACCAGCATCCTACAAAAGGGGGGATCCGATGGCTACACCTTC
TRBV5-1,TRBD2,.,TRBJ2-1,CASSLEGGGPYNEQFF,TGCGCCAGCAGCTTGGAGGGCGGGGGACCCTACAATGAGCAGTTCTTC
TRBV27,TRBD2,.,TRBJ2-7,CASSYKGLASYEQYF,TGTGCCAGCAGTTACAAGGGACTAGCGTCTTACGAGCAGTACTTC
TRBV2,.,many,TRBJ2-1,CASSVLAVNEQFF,TGTGCCAGCAGTGTCTTAGCGGTGAATGAGCAGTTCTTC
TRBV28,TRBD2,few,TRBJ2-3,CASSQREGVPDTQYF,TGTGCCAGCAGCCAGCGGGAGGGCGTCCCAGATACGCAGTATTTT
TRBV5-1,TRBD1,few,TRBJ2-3,CASSLPTGSTDTQYF,TGCGCCAGCAGCTTGCCGACAGGGTCGACAGATACGCAGTATTTT
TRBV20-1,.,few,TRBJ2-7,CSARGSSDVEQYF,TGCAGTGCTAGGGGGAGTTCGGACGTCGAGCAGTACTTC
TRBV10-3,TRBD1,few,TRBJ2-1,CAIMWDRAHNEQFF,TGTGCCATCATGTGGGACAGGGCCCACAATGAGCAGTTCTTC
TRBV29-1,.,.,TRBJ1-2,CSVEKGTGVGYTF,TGCAGCGTTGAAAAGGGGACGGGGGTTGGCTACACCTTC
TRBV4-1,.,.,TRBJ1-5,CASSAGHSNQPQHF,TGCGCCAGCAGCGCGGGGCATAGCAATCAGCCCCAGCATTTT
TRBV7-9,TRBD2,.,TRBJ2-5,CASSSALADQETQYF,TGTGCCAGCAGCTCCGCCCTAGCGGACCAAGAGACCCAGTACTTC
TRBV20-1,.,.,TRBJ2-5,CSARGHRAETQYF,TGCAGTGCTAGAGGCCATCGGGCGGAGACCCAGTACTTC
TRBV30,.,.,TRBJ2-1,CAWRPTDYNEQFF,TGTGCCTGGAGACCCACCGACTACAATGAGCAGTTCTTC
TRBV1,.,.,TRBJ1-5,CTSSQGLRDRGPGNQPQHF,TGCACCAGCAGCCAAGGCTTGCGGGACAGGGGGCCTGGCAATCAGCCCCAGCATTTT
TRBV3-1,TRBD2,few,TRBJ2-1,CASSHAPGLAGGFTYNEQFF,TGTGCCAGCAGCCATGCACCGGGACTAGCGGGGGGGTTTACCTACAATGAGCAGTTCTTC
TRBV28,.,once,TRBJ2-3,CASSLVGNTDTQYF,TGTGCCAGCAGTTTAGTCGGAAACACAGATACGCAGTATTTT
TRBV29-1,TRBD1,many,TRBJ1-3,CSAQTGANGNTIYF,TGCAGCGCACAGACAGGGGCGAATGGAAACACCATATATTTT
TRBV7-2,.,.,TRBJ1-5,CASSTLGGINQPQHF,TGTGCCAGCAGCACTCTGGGGGGGATCAATCAGCCCCAGCATTTT
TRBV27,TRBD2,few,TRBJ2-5,CASSSLAGGGRETRYF,TGTGCCAGCAGTTCGTTAGCGGGGGGAGGAAGAGAGACCCGGTACTTC
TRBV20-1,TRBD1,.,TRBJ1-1,CSARSPGQGTEAFF,TGCAGTGCTAGAAGCCCGGGACAGGGGACTGAAGCTTTCTTT
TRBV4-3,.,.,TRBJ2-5,CASSQRLGGQETQYF,TGCGCCAGCAGCCAGAGACTAGGGGGACAGGAGACCCAGTACTTC
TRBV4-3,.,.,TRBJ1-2,CASSQDLAAVNYGYTF,TGCGCCAGCAGCCAAGATCTGGCAGCAGTTAACTATGGCTACACCTTC